A single sample gave rise to the 20 T cell receptor beta chains below, sequenced in a study of blood T cell repertoires in COVID-19. Assay used: immunoSEQ multiplex PCR; TCRdb lists only in-frame clones, some missing. The profile shows approximately 120,000 clones, more than 80% of them singletons. What was sequenced was peripheral blood. The origin of the receptors is a woman over 75 with COVID-19, enrolled during active disease.

This chain joins TRBV2 and TRBJ1-1; maybe TRBD1 (5 bases). The CDR3 totals 14 residues. The V gene's germline CDR1 is SNHLY and CDR2 FYNNEI. Trimming removed 6 bases from V and 0 bases from J, with 11 bases in between. This CDR3 reads CASRGLGMNTEAFF. CDR3 nucleotides: TGTGCCAGCAGGGGGCTGGGAATGAACACTGAAGCTTTCTTT. Supplemented by reference TRBV2 and TRBJ1-1, the full variable domain reads EPEVTQTPSHQVTQMGQEVILRCVPISNHLYFYWYRQILGQKVEFLVSFYNNEISEKSEIFDDQFSVERPDGSNFTLKIRSTKLEDSAMYFCASRGLGMNTEAFFGQGTRLTVV.

V usage is TRBV5-1 and J usage is TRBJ2-2, with D maybe TRBD2 (6 bases). Trimming pared 3 bases from V and 5 bases from J, leaving 11 bases between. The germline gives CDR1 SGHRS, CDR2 YFSETQ. This CDR3 is 14 amino acids long. Written as DNA, the CDR3 is TGCGCCAGCAGCTCGCGGGATCCGACCGGGGAGCTGTTTTTT. The encoded protein is CASSSRDPTGELFF.

The V call is TRBV15, the J call TRBJ2-6; unclear D gene. Trimming took off 0 bases at V and 0 bases at J, with 3 bases between the two ends. The germline V gene has CDR1 LNHNV and CDR2 YYDKDF (reference sequence). The CDR3 consists of 15 residues. CDR3 coding DNA: TGTGCCACCAGCAGAGATCACTCTGGGGCCAACGTCCTGACTTTC. Translation gives CATSRDHSGANVLTF.

This clone was observed once. The V gene is TRBV28, the J gene TRBJ1-5, with 8 bases identical to TRBD1. Trimming took 6 bases from V and 0 from J; bases not matched to a gene: 16. This CDR3 spans 19 amino acids. Germline V CDR1 and CDR2: MDHEN, SYDVKM. CDR3 sequence: CASRIVRGPTHNSNQPQHF. CDR3 DNA sequence: TGTGCCAGCAGAATTGTCAGGGGGCCTACACATAATAGCAATCAGCCCCAGCATTTT.

The J gene is TRBJ2-5, the V gene TRBV28, with D possibly TRBD2 on 6 matching bases. Germline V gene lookup returns CDR1 MDHEN and CDR2 SYDVKM. Trimming cost V 3 bases and J 5 bases, with 16 bases left between them. The CDR3 has 15 residues. The CDR3 DNA reads as TGTGCCAGCAGTTTTTGGCGGGGCACGGCGGAGACCCAGTACTTC. Translation gives CASSFWRGTAETQYF.

The chain carries TRBV28 and TRBJ2-7, with D possibly TRBD2 on 6 matching bases. The CDR3 runs to 15 residues. Trimming took off 5 bases at V and 4 bases at J, with 18 bases between the two ends. CDR1 is MDHEN and CDR2 is SYDVKM in the germline V gene. The CDR3 bases are TGTGCCAGCAGTACCTACCTTCTAGCGAGATACGAGCAGTACTTC. Translated, it gives CASSTYLLARYEQYF.

The chain employs TRBV19 and TRBJ1-4, with 9 nucleotides matching TRBD1. CDR1 is LNHDA and CDR2 is SQIVND in the germline V gene (reference sequence). After removal of 5 bases from V and 8 bases from J, the junction contained 6 bases not matched to a gene. The CDR3 sequence is 14 residues long. In DNA form, the CDR3 reads TGTGCCAGTAGTGTGACAGGGGGATTCGAAAAACTGTTTTTT. Residues: CASSVTGGFEKLFF.

V is TRBV5-5 and J is TRBJ2-7; D might be TRBD1 (5 bases). This CDR3 spans 13 amino acids. Trimming took off 0 bases at V and 1 base at J, with 5 bases between the two ends. CDR1 and CDR2 (germline): SGHKS, YYEKEE (reference sequence). CDR3 residues: CASSLEGSYEQYF. CDR3 sequence (DNA): TGTGCCAGCAGCTTGGAGGGGTCCTACGAGCAGTACTTC.

The genes are TRBV7-6 and TRBJ2-6; D not resolved. In germline, CDR1 is SGHVS, CDR2 FNYEAQ. This CDR3 has 15 residues. The V and J ends lost 7 bases and 0 bases respectively, with 10 bases between them. The CDR3 DNA reads as TGTGCCAGCACCTCGAGAGGCTCTGGGGCCAACGTCCTGACTTTC. Translation gives CASTSRGSGANVLTF.

The chain carries TRBV27 and TRBJ2-3; D might be TRBD1 (7 bases). CDR1 is MNHEY and CDR2 is SMNVEV in the germline V gene (reference sequence). With 2 bases removed from V and 0 bases from J, the gap between germline ends came to 18 bases. The length of the CDR3 is 18 residues. The CDR3, as DNA: TGTGCCAGCAGTTTAAGGGGGCCTAGCGTTGCTAGCACAGATACGCAGTATTTT. This codes for CASSLRGPSVASTDTQYF.

The rearrangement uses TRBV11-1 and TRBJ2-7; perhaps TRBD2 as D (5 bases). V dropped 4 bases and J dropped 3 bases, with 10 bases sitting between them. The CDR3 sequence is 13 residues long. Looked up from germline, CDR1 is SGHAT and CDR2 is FQDESV (reference sequence). CDR3 nucleotides: TGTGCCAGCAGCTACGGACTGCTCTACGAGCAGTACTTC. It is translated as CASSYGLLYEQYF.

The chain employs TRBV7-9 and TRBJ2-5; a weak D match, TRBD2 (5 bases). Germline V gene sequence: CDR1 SEHNR, CDR2 FQNEAQ (reference sequence). The CDR3 sequence is 14 residues long. V lost 2 bases and J 5 bases, leaving 12 bases between the germline ends. This CDR3 reads CASSLTGLRETQYF. The CDR3 coding sequence is TGTGCCAGCAGCTTAACCGGACTCCGGGAGACCCAGTACTTC.

The chain carries TRBV9 and TRBJ1-5, with TRBD1 matching 10 bases. Germline V gene sequence: CDR1 SGDLS, CDR2 YYNGEE. Trimming cost V 2 bases and J 4 bases; bases outside gene matches: 3. The CDR3 extends over 15 amino acids. CDR3 in amino acids: CASSVSDRGNQPQHF. As DNA, the CDR3 is TGTGCCAGCAGCGTGTCGGACAGGGGGAATCAGCCCCAGCATTTT.

This clone was seen at least ten times. The V gene is TRBV20-1, the J gene TRBJ1-5, with D possibly being TRBD1 (6 bases). V gave up 3 bases and J gave up 0 bases, with 9 bases separating them. Germline CDR1 and CDR2: DFQATT and SNEGSKA (reference sequence). The CDR3 is 14 residues long. The CDR3 region is CSASADSSNQPQHF. CDR3 nucleotide sequence: TGCAGTGCTAGTGCGGACAGTAGCAATCAGCCCCAGCATTTT.

CDR3 nucleotide sequence: TGTGCCAGCAGCCCAGGGAACTACGAGCAGTACTTC. This encodes CASSPGNYEQYF. This rearrangement joins TRBV3-1 (or the pseudogene TRBV3-2) to TRBJ2-7; D is perhaps TRBD1 (5 bases). CDR3 length: 12 residues. With 4 bases removed from V and 3 bases from J, the gap between germline ends came to 7 bases. Germline CDR1 reads LGHDT; CDR2 reads YNNKEL (reference sequence).

V and J are TRBV7-2 and TRBJ1-2; 8 bases match TRBD1. Germline V gene lookup returns CDR1 SGHTA and CDR2 FQGNSA. With V trimmed by 5 bases and J by 5 bases, 7 bases remained unmatched. The CDR3 consists of 14 residues. CDR3 in amino acids: CASSPDRVQYGYTF. In nucleotides, the CDR3 is TGTGCCAGCAGCCCGGACAGGGTTCAATATGGCTACACCTTC.

V and J are TRBV9 and TRBJ2-7, with D uncertain. Germline CDR1 and CDR2: SGDLS and YYNGEE. Deletions cut 0 bases from V and 2 bases from J, with 9 bases between. The CDR3 extends over 14 amino acids. CDR3 sequence (DNA): TGTGCCAGCAGCGTAGAACAGCTACCCTACGAGCAGTACTTC. Amino acid sequence: CASSVEQLPYEQYF.

The chain carries TRBV3-1 (or the pseudogene TRBV3-2) and TRBJ2-2, with TRBD2 matching over 13 bases. CDR1 and CDR2 from the germline V gene are LGHDT and YNNKEL (reference sequence). Germline trimming cut 6 bases from V and 5 bases from J; bases unmatched to any gene: 6. This CDR3 has 16 amino acids. The CDR3 loop reads CASSRGTSGMTGELFF. DNA for the CDR3: TGTGCCAGCAGTCGCGGGACTAGCGGGATGACCGGGGAGCTGTTTTTT.

The V call is TRBV7-9, the J call TRBJ2-1, with TRBD2 matching 8 bases. CDR1 and CDR2 (germline): SEHNR, FQNEAQ (reference sequence). The V and J ends lost 3 bases and 5 bases, in that order; junction bases with no gene match: 3. This CDR3 is 14 amino acids long. CDR3 nucleotide sequence: TGTGCCAGCAGCTTTAGCGGGAAGGACAATGAGCAGTTCTTC. Translation gives CASSFSGKDNEQFF.

This chain connects TRBV19 to TRBJ2-7; no firm D call. The CDR3 runs 12 residues. V was shortened by 5 bases and J by 1 base, with 6 bases between the two germline ends. Germline V gene lookup returns CDR1 LNHDA and CDR2 SQIVND (reference sequence). The CDR3: CASSSGSYEQYF. The CDR3 DNA reads TGTGCCAGTAGTTCCGGGTCCTACGAGCAGTACTTC. Full variable domain (remainder filled in from reference TRBV19 and TRBJ2-7): DGGITQSPKYLFRKEGQNVTLSCEQNLNHDAMYWYRQDPGQGLRLIYYSQIVNDFQKGDIAEGYSVSREKKESFPLTVTSAQKNPTAFYLCASSSGSYEQYFGPGTRLTVT.